The 25 T cell receptor beta chains below were found in one sample sequenced in a study of cytomegalovirus exposure and HLA in healthy donors. PCR employed 60 Vbeta and 13 Jbeta primers. TCRdb's table, derived via immunoSEQ multiplex PCR, lists solely in-frame clones and lacks some. This sample contains 100,000 to 150,000 clones. Input material: PBMCs. The receptors shown here come from a middle-aged man in good health and CMV-seronegative.

The chain joins TRBV18 to TRBJ1-4; 7 bases fit TRBD1. This CDR3 is 16 amino acids long. V shed 3 bases, J shed 0 bases, and the junction held 4 bases outside the gene matches. Germline loops: CDR1 KGHSH, CDR2 LQKENI. The CDR3 protein is CASSPDRTATNEKLFF. CDR3 bases: TGTGCCAGCTCACCGGACAGGACTGCAACTAATGAAAAACTGTTTTTT.

The genes are TRBV27 and TRBJ2-1; 7 nucleotides match TRBD1. The V segment lost 5 bases and the J segment 3 bases; nucleotides outside the gene matches: 13. Germline CDR1 and CDR2: MNHEY and SMNVEV (reference sequence). CDR3 size: 17 residues. The DNA for the CDR3 is TGTGCCAGCAGTGCCGATTGGACAGGCCGAAACTACAATGAGCAGTTCTTC. Protein: CASSADWTGRNYNEQFF.

The chain uses TRBV6-5 and TRBJ2-7; D uncertain. Trimming left V 2 bases short and J 4 bases short, with 15 bases between. Looked up from germline, CDR1 is MNHEY and CDR2 is SVGAGI. The CDR3 loop spans 15 amino acids. CDR3 residues: CASSYGSDLRYEQYF. CDR3 sequence (DNA): TGTGCCAGCAGTTACGGCTCAGACCTCAGGTACGAGCAGTACTTC.

The rearrangement links TRBV5-6 to TRBJ2-7; weak D call: TRBD2 (6 bases). Trimming removed 7 bases from V and 2 bases from J, with 19 bases in between. Germline-derived CDR1 and CDR2 are SGHDT and YYEEEE. This CDR3 is 15 amino acids long. CDR3 bases: TGTGCCAGCGGGTTCCGGTGGGAGGCCACCTACGAGCAGTACTTC. Amino acids: CASGFRWEATYEQYF.

This chain connects TRBV6-6 to TRBJ1-2; 7 bases line up with TRBD1. This CDR3 is built from 15 residues. The V segment lost 2 bases and the J segment 4 bases; nucleotides outside the gene matches: 7. From germline, CDR1 is MNHNY and CDR2 SVGAGI (reference sequence). DNA of the CDR3: TGTGCCAGCAGTTACGGCGACAGGGAGTTCTATGGCTACACCTTC. This sequence encodes CASSYGDREFYGYTF.

V usage is TRBV7-9 and J usage is TRBJ2-7; D is uncertain. The CDR3 has 13 residues. V lost 1 base and J 4 bases, leaving 8 bases between the germline ends. The germline V gene has CDR1 SEHNR and CDR2 FQNEAQ (reference sequence). CDR3 bases: TGTGCCAGCAGCTTAGGGCAGAAGTACGAGCAGTACTTC. Protein: CASSLGQKYEQYF.

This chain uses TRBV9 with TRBJ1-2; a weak D match, TRBD1 (6 bases). Trimming took 2 bases from V and 7 from J, leaving 15 bases between them. The CDR3 spans 14 residues. Germline CDR1 is SGDLS and CDR2 is YYNGEE. DNA of the CDR3: TGTGCCAGCAGCGTGGGGGACAACGACGGTGGCTACACCTTC. Translation: CASSVGDNDGGYTF. Complete variable domain (other parts from reference TRBV9 and TRBJ1-2): DSGVTQTPKHLITATGQRVTLRCSPRSGDLSVYWYQQSLDQGLQFLIQYYNGEERAKGNILERFSAQQFPDLHSELNLSSLELGDSALYFCASSVGDNDGGYTFGSGTRLTVV.

J is TRBJ2-2 and V is TRBV7-9; a possible D gene is TRBD1 (5 bases). The CDR3 is 15 amino acids. Germline CDR1 SEHNR, CDR2 FQNEAQ (reference sequence). V was clipped by 5 bases and J by 0 bases, with 10 bases between them. The CDR3 DNA reads TGTGCCAGCAGCGCAGCGACAGCGAACACCGGGGAGCTGTTTTTT. Its translation: CASSAATANTGELFF. Based on the CDR3 plus reference TRBV7-9 and TRBJ2-2, the full variable domain is DTGVSQNPRHKITKRGQNVTFRCDPISEHNRLYWYRQTLGQGPEFLTYFQNEAQLEKSRLLSDRFSAERPKGSFSTLEIQRTEQGDSAMYLCASSAATANTGELFFGEGSRLTVL.

The CDR3 loop reads CAWSAVAGKADTQYF. The CDR3 DNA sequence: TGTGCCTGGAGTGCGGTAGCGGGAAAGGCAGATACGCAGTATTTT. The chain carries TRBV30 and TRBJ2-3; 8 positions agree with TRBD2. The germline V gene encodes CDR1 GTSNPN and CDR2 SVGIG (reference sequence). The CDR3 totals 15 residues. After removal of 1 base from V and 4 bases from J, the junction contained 7 bases not matched to a gene.

The CDR3 protein is CASGLTMGSSYEQYF. The CDR3 DNA sequence: TGCGCCAGCGGGCTAACTATGGGGAGCTCCTACGAGCAGTACTTC. The V and J genes are TRBV4-3 and TRBJ2-7; tentatively, D is TRBD2 (5 bases). Between the trimmed V and J ends, which lost 8 bases and 0 bases, there was a span of 17 bases. CDR1 and CDR2 (germline): LGHNA, YSLEER. The length of the CDR3 is 15 residues.

The chain couples TRBV7-2 to TRBJ2-7; D may be TRBD2 (6 bases). The CDR3 length is 15 residues. V was shortened by 1 base and J by 2 bases, with 12 bases between the two germline ends. Germline values: CDR1 SGHTA, CDR2 FQGNSA. The CDR3 nucleotides are TGTGCCAGCAGCTTAGATAGCGGTGGAGCCTACGAGCAGTACTTC. Encoded protein: CASSLDSGGAYEQYF.

The J gene is TRBJ2-2, the V gene TRBV6-5, with a possible D match to TRBD1 (6 bases). The V and J ends lost 0 bases and 5 bases respectively, with 7 bases between them. The CDR3 runs to 14 residues. Germline loops: CDR1 MNHEY, CDR2 SVGAGI. The CDR3 sequence: CASSYSQGTGELFF. In DNA form, the CDR3 reads TGTGCCAGCAGTTACTCTCAGGGGACCGGGGAGCTGTTTTTT.

The rearrangement joins TRBV28 to TRBJ2-7; a weak D match, TRBD1 (6 bases). The CDR3 extends over 15 amino acids. V lost 5 bases, J lost 3 bases, and 17 bases lay in between. The germline gives CDR1 MDHEN, CDR2 SYDVKM. CDR3 nucleotide sequence: TGTGCCAGCAGTCCCTCAGGACAGCCCAGCTACGAGCAGTACTTC. It encodes CASSPSGQPSYEQYF.

Written as DNA, the CDR3 is TGTGCCAGCAGCGCCCCGGGACTAGCGGGACCCACAGATACGCAGTATTTT. Residues: CASSAPGLAGPTDTQYF. The gene calls are TRBV5-4 and TRBJ2-3; 13 bases agree with TRBD2. The CDR3 extends over 17 amino acids. After removal of 4 bases from V and 2 bases from J, the junction contained 7 bases not matched to a gene. Germline CDR1 reads SGHNT; CDR2 reads YYREEE (reference sequence).

The genes are TRBV30 and TRBJ2-7; TRBD1 agrees at 7 bases. Germline V gene sequence: CDR1 GTSNPN, CDR2 SVGIG (reference sequence). Unmatched junction bases numbered 7, after V lost 4 bases and J lost 4 bases. There are 13 residues in the CDR3. The CDR3 loop is CAWMRGPPYEQYF. The CDR3 nucleotides are TGTGCCTGGATGAGGGGGCCACCGTACGAGCAGTACTTC.

On this clone: The germline gene is not matched at one end of the junction; a read error may be the cause. The chain combines TRBV7-7 with TRBJ2-3, with 14 bases that match TRBD2. CDR3 length equals 15 residues. Germline V gene lookup returns CDR1 SSHAT and CDR2 FNYEAQ (reference sequence). CDR3 protein: CASSRLAGGVDTQYF. The CDR3 DNA is TGTGCTAGCAGCAGACTAGCGGGAGGGGTGGATACGCAGTATTTT.

The J gene is TRBJ2-7, the V gene TRBV28; 11 bases align to TRBD2. CDR3 length: 16 residues. V was clipped by 5 bases and J by 5 bases; unmatched bases: 11. Germline loops: CDR1 MDHEN, CDR2 SYDVKM. The CDR3 sequence is CASSPQLAGGFDEQYF. The DNA of the CDR3 is TGTGCCAGCAGTCCCCAGCTAGCGGGAGGTTTTGACGAGCAGTACTTC.

The chain combines TRBV7-9 with TRBJ2-7; D ambiguous. The CDR3 is made up of 13 amino acids. Germline CDR1 is SEHNR and CDR2 is FQNEAQ (reference sequence). V gave up 5 bases and J gave up 5 bases, with 13 bases separating them. The CDR3 bases are TGTGCCAGCAGCCCAGACATTACCCACGAGCAGTACTTC. Translation: CASSPDITHEQYF.

This rearrangement joins TRBV11-3 to TRBJ1-4; a possible D gene is TRBD1 (5 bases). In germline, CDR1 is SGHNT, CDR2 YENEEA. The length of the CDR3 is 16 residues. V lost 1 base and J 7 bases, leaving 16 bases between the germline ends. The CDR3 is CASSLAEFRAGEKLFF. CDR3 sequence (DNA): TGTGCCAGCAGCTTAGCCGAGTTCAGGGCTGGTGAAAAACTGTTTTTT.

The rearrangement uses TRBV7-8 and TRBJ1-5, with D possibly TRBD1 on 5 matching bases. Between the trimmed V and J ends, which lost 5 bases and 4 bases, there was a span of 9 bases. Germline V gene sequence: CDR1 SGHVS, CDR2 FQNEAQ. The CDR3 covers 13 residues. The chain's CDR3 is CASSLTGNQPQHF. CDR3 nucleotide sequence: TGTGCCAGCAGCCTAACAGGTAATCAGCCCCAGCATTTT.

The rearrangement links TRBV5-8 to TRBJ2-3; 9 nucleotides match TRBD2. The CDR3 totals 16 residues. Germline V gives CDR1 SGHTS, CDR2 YDEGEE. Trimming at V came to 0 bases and at J to 3 bases, leaving 5 bases not matched to a gene. CDR3 in amino acids: CASSLAAGGKTDTQYF. The CDR3 bases are TGTGCCAGCAGCTTGGCCGCGGGAGGGAAAACAGATACGCAGTATTTT. Full variable domain (rest looked up from reference TRBV5-8 and TRBJ2-3): EAGVTQSPTHLIKTRGQQATLRCSPISGHTSVYWYQQALGLGLQFLLWYDEGEERNRGNFPPRFSGRQFPNYSSELNVNALELEDSALYLCASSLAAGGKTDTQYFGPGTRLTVL.

The CDR3 spells CATSSEIPGGRGEQYF. CDR3 nucleotide sequence: TGTGCCACCAGCTCTGAGATCCCCGGGGGGCGAGGCGAGCAGTACTTC. This rearrangement joins TRBV15 to TRBJ2-7; D possibly corresponds to TRBD2 (7 bases). Germline V gene data show CDR1 as LNHNV and CDR2 as YYDKDF (reference sequence). CDR3 length: 16 amino acids. The V and J ends lost 5 bases and 6 bases respectively, with 23 bases between them.

V gene TRBV11-2 combines with J gene TRBJ1-2; 7 nucleotides line up with TRBD1. CDR1 SGHAT and CDR2 FQNNGV come from the germline V gene. V lost 5 bases to trimming and J lost 2 bases; unmatched junction nucleotides: 2. This CDR3 has 13 residues. This chain's CDR3 is CASSRTGNYGYTF. As DNA, the CDR3 is TGTGCCAGCAGCCGGACAGGCAACTATGGCTACACCTTC.

This rearrangement joins TRBV5-1 to TRBJ2-5; no firm D call. CDR1 is SGHRS and CDR2 is YFSETQ in the germline V gene. The germline V and J ends were trimmed by 4 bases and 5 bases, with 9 bases remaining between them. This CDR3 spans 12 amino acids. The CDR3 region is CASSPTAETQYF. Written as DNA, the CDR3 is TGCGCCAGCAGCCCGACTGCGGAGACCCAGTACTTC.

V gene TRBV5-1 combines with J gene TRBJ1-2, with 10 bases lining up with TRBD1. V lost 4 bases and J lost 4; bases outside the gene matches: 7. The CDR3 has 15 amino acids. CDR1 and CDR2 (germline): SGHRS, YFSETQ. In nucleotides, the CDR3 is TGCGCCAGCAGCGGCGGGACAGGGGAAGGCTATGGCTACACCTTC. Translation gives CASSGGTGEGYGYTF.